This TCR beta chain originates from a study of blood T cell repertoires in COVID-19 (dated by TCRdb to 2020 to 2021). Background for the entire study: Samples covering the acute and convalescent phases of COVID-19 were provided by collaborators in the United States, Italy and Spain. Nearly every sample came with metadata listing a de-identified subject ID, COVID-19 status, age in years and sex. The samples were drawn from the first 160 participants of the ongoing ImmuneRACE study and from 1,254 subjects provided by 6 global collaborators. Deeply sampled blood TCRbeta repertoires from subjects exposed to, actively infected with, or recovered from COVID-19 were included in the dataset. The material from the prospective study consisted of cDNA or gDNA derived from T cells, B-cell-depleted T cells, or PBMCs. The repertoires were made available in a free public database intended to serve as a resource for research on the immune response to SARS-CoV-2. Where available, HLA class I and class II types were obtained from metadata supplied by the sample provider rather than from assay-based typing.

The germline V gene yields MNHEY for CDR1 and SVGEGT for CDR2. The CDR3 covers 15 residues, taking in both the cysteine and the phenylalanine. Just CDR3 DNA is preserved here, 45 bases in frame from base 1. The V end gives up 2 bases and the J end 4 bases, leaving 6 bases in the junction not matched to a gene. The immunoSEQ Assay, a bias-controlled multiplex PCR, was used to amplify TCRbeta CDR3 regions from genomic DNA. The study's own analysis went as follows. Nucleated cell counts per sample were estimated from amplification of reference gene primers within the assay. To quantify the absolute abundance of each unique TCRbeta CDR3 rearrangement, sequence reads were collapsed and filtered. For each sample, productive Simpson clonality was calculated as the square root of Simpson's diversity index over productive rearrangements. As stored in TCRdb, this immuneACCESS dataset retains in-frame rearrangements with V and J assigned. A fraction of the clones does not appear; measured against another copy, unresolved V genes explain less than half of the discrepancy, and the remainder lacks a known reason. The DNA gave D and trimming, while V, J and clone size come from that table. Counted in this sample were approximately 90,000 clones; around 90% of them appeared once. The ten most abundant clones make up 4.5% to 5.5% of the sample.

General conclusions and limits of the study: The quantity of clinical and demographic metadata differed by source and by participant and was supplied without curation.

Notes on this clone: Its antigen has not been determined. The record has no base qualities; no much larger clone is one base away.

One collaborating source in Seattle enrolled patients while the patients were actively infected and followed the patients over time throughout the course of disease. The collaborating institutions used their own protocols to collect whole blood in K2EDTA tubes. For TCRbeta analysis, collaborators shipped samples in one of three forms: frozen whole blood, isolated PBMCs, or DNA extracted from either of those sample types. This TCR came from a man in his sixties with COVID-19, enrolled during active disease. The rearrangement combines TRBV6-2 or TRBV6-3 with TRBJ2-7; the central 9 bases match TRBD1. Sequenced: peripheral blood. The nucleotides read TGTGCCAGCAGTTACGCCTCGACAGGGGGGTACGAGCAGTACTTC. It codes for CASSYASTGGYEQYF.